Each of the 25 T cell receptor beta chains below was sequenced from the same sample in a study of beta chain features in type 1 diabetes. Study-wide points: Type 1 diabetes patients had TCRB CDR3s that were shorter (moderately but significantly so) in all four CD4+ subsets.

Expressed TCRB transcripts were sequenced because the entire RNA isolate underwent reverse transcription. Sequencing was performed with immunoSEQ multiplex PCR; in TCRdb, only in-frame clones are kept and a portion is missing. The table includes roughly 300,000 clones, roughly an eighth detected once. These receptors have no known antigen. Sequencing was carried out using naive CD4+ T cells from blood. The source of these receptors is a man in his thirties or forties with type 1 diabetes.

In its sample, this clone was seen a few times. The rearrangement uses TRBV7-9 and TRBJ1-1; TRBD1 matches 7 bases. CDR3 length: 13 amino acids. The V and J ends lost 2 bases and 8 bases, in that order; junction bases with no gene match: 5. Per germline, CDR1 SEHNR and CDR2 FQNEAQ (reference sequence). The CDR3 here is CASSLSRTGEAFF. DNA of the CDR3: TGTGCCAGCAGCTTATCCCGGACAGGAGAAGCTTTCTTT.

This clone was counted between two and nine times. Other nucleotide sequences in the sample specify the same CDR3. The chain combines TRBV5-1 with TRBJ1-2; 7 bases align to TRBD1. Trimming took 1 base from V and 6 from J; bases not matched to a gene: 3. Germline CDR1 and CDR2: SGHRS and YFSETQ. This CDR3 spans 13 amino acids. The CDR3 sequence: CASSLRQGDGYTF. CDR3 nucleotide sequence: TGCGCCAGCAGCTTGAGACAGGGAGATGGCTACACCTTC.

The chain employs TRBV9 and TRBJ2-1; the D gene is possibly TRBD2 (6 bases). The CDR3 totals 14 residues. The germline gives CDR1 SGDLS, CDR2 YYNGEE. V was clipped by 5 bases and J by 6 bases, with 15 bases between them. The chain's CDR3 is CASSARDPTNEQFF. The CDR3 nucleotides read TGTGCCAGCAGTGCGCGGGACCCGACCAATGAGCAGTTCTTC.

This chain uses TRBV5-1 with TRBJ2-1; unclear D gene. Germline V gives CDR1 SGHRS, CDR2 YFSETQ. This CDR3 comprises 15 residues. Trimming left V 0 bases short and J 2 bases short, with 9 bases between. Here the CDR3 DNA reads TGCGCCAGCAGCTTGGACTCAAACGCCTACAATGAGCAGTTCTTC. As protein: CASSLDSNAYNEQFF. Full variable domain (missing parts from reference TRBV5-1 and TRBJ2-1): KAGVTQTPRYLIKTRGQQVTLSCSPISGHRSVSWYQQTPGQGLQFLFEYFSETQRNKGNFPGRFSGRQFSNSRSEMNVSTLELGDSALYLCASSLDSNAYNEQFFGPGTRLTVL.

The chain employs TRBV27 and TRBJ2-1; 9 bases match TRBD2. The CDR3 runs 17 residues. From germline, CDR1 is MNHEY and CDR2 SMNVEV (reference sequence). The trim removed 6 bases at V and 8 bases at J, leaving 17 bases unmatched. CDR3 coding DNA: TGTGCCAGCAGCTTTAGAGGTAGGACTAGCGTTGGGCATGAGCAGTTCTTC. It yields the protein CASSFRGRTSVGHEQFF.

The chain employs TRBV27 and TRBJ2-1, with 9 bases lining up with TRBD2. The CDR3 sequence is 17 residues long. Germline trimming cut 0 bases from V and 4 bases from J; bases unmatched to any gene: 7. Germline CDR1 is MNHEY and CDR2 is SMNVEV (reference sequence). CDR3 nucleotide sequence: TGTGCCAGCAGTTTATCGAAACTAGCGGGCACTTACAATGAGCAGTTCTTC. Amino acid sequence: CASSLSKLAGTYNEQFF.

This clone has only a few counts. The chain is built from TRBV30 and TRBJ2-7; a possible D gene is TRBD1 (5 bases). CDR1 and CDR2 from the germline V gene are GTSNPN and SVGIG (reference sequence). Between the trimmed V and J ends, which lost 1 base and 2 bases, there was a span of 21 bases. This CDR3 has 17 amino acids. This CDR3 is CAWSGGWGQDKAYEQYF. In DNA, the CDR3 is TGTGCCTGGAGTGGCGGTTGGGGCCAGGATAAGGCCTACGAGCAGTACTTC.

This clone was found a few times. This chain connects TRBV28 to TRBJ2-7, with TRBD1 matching over 9 bases. Germline values: CDR1 MDHEN, CDR2 SYDVKM. The CDR3 loop spans 14 amino acids. Losses at the gene ends were 3 bases for V and 4 bases for J; bases not matched to a gene: 4. CDR3 DNA sequence: TGTGCCAGCAGTTTGGGGACAGGGAGATACGAGCAGTACTTC. Translating it yields CASSLGTGRYEQYF. Based on the CDR3 plus reference TRBV28 and TRBJ2-7, the full variable domain is DVKVTQSSRYLVKRTGEKVFLECVQDMDHENMFWYRQDPGLGLRLIYFSYDVKMKEKGDIPEGYSVSREKKERFSLILESASTNQTSMYLCASSLGTGRYEQYFGPGTRLTVT.

This rearrangement joins TRBV28 to TRBJ2-1; 10 positions agree with TRBD2. Germline V gene data show CDR1 as MDHEN and CDR2 as SYDVKM. V gave up 6 bases and J gave up 5 bases; unmatched junction bases: 10. The CDR3 extends over 16 amino acids. The DNA for the CDR3 is TGTGCCAGCAGCCGTCCTCTAGCGGGAGTCGACAATGAGCAGTTCTTC. Its protein product is CASSRPLAGVDNEQFF.

This chain connects TRBV28 to TRBJ1-1; tentative D call: TRBD1 (5 bases). Trimming removed 6 bases from V and 7 bases from J, with 15 bases in between. The germline CDR1 and CDR2 sequences are MDHEN and SYDVKM. This CDR3 comprises 13 residues. The DNA of the CDR3 is TGTGCCAGCAGAAATGCTGGGGCAGGTGAAGCTTTCTTT. Translation: CASRNAGAGEAFF.

CDR3 in DNA: TGTGCCAGCAGCTCCGGACAGAACTCAGGGAGGGGGACCCAGTACTTC. This gives the protein CASSSGQNSGRGTQYF. The V call is TRBV13, the J call TRBJ2-5; D might be TRBD2 (7 bases). Germline CDR1 is PRHDT and CDR2 is FYEKMQ (reference sequence). V lost 4 bases and J lost 7, with 22 bases in between. The CDR3 has 16 amino acids.

The chain couples TRBV7-2 to TRBJ2-7; 10 nucleotides align to TRBD2. The CDR3 has 15 residues. V lost 3 bases, J lost 5 bases, and 7 bases stayed unmatched. Germline CDR1 reads SGHTA; CDR2 reads FQGNSA. This CDR3 is CASSFTLAGEDEQYF. In DNA form, the CDR3 reads TGTGCCAGCAGCTTCACGCTAGCGGGAGAGGACGAGCAGTACTTC.

The rearrangement links TRBV7-8 to TRBJ2-1, with 11 nucleotides matching TRBD2. The CDR3 runs 17 residues. The germline CDR1 and CDR2 sequences are SGHVS and FQNEAQ. Trimming removed 5 bases from V and 4 bases from J; junction bases left unmatched: 10. The CDR3 region has the DNA TGTGCCAGCAGCAGTCCGGGACTAGCGGCCGATTACAATGAGCAGTTCTTC. It specifies CASSSPGLAADYNEQFF.

This clone was detected a few times. The J gene is TRBJ2-1, the V gene TRBV30, with TRBD2 matching over 11 bases. This CDR3 comprises 13 residues. The ends lost 5 bases at V and 5 bases at J; junction bases unmatched: 2. In germline, CDR1 is GTSNPN, CDR2 SVGIG (reference sequence). Here the CDR3 reads CAWGTSGHNEQFF. CDR3 DNA sequence: TGTGCCTGGGGGACTAGCGGCCACAATGAGCAGTTCTTC. Full variable domain (remainder filled in from reference TRBV30 and TRBJ2-1): SQTIHQWPATLVQPVGSPLSLECTVEGTSNPNLYWYRQAAGRGLQLLFYSVGIGQISSEVPQNLSASRPQDRQFILSSKKLLLSDSGFYLCAWGTSGHNEQFFGPGTRLTVL.

Only a few counts were recorded for this clone. This chain joins TRBV7-2 and TRBJ2-7, with 9 bases fitting TRBD1. The CDR3 contains 15 residues. With 6 bases clipped from V and 0 bases from J, the junction kept 6 bases outside the gene matches. Germline CDR1 SGHTA, CDR2 FQGNSA. The CDR3 region is CASRAGTGISYEQYF. The CDR3 nucleotides read TGTGCCAGCAGGGCCGGGACAGGGATCTCCTACGAGCAGTACTTC.

This clone came up a few times. The rearrangement links TRBV18 to TRBJ2-1, with D perhaps TRBD2 (6 bases). V was clipped by 2 bases and J by 8 bases, with 16 bases between them. CDR3 length: 15 amino acids. Germline values: CDR1 KGHSH, CDR2 LQKENI. CDR3 coding DNA: TGTGCCAGCTCACCAGGAGGTGGCGGGATCTATGAGCAGTTCTTC. It is translated as CASSPGGGGIYEQFF.

The chain carries TRBV5-6 and TRBJ2-2; a weak D match, TRBD2 (6 bases). The V and J ends lost 1 base and 7 bases respectively, with 14 bases between them. Germline CDR1 SGHDT, CDR2 YYEEEE. The CDR3 runs to 15 residues. For the CDR3, the DNA is TGTGCCAGCAGCTTGACCGGGAGTGAGGACGGGGAGCTGTTTTTT. Translated, it gives CASSLTGSEDGELFF.

This clone was observed a few times. The rearrangement links TRBV18 to TRBJ2-5; tentatively, D is TRBD1 (6 bases). There are 17 residues in the CDR3. V gave up 3 bases and J gave up 5 bases, with 22 bases separating them. CDR1 KGHSH and CDR2 LQKENI come from the germline V gene. The CDR3 nucleotides are TGTGCCAGCTCACCGGGTCAGGGGAATCCCCATGCGGAGACCCAGTACTTC. This encodes CASSPGQGNPHAETQYF.

The CDR3 sequence: CASIQDRNNQPQHF. The CDR3 DNA reads TGTGCCAGCATCCAGGACAGAAATAATCAGCCCCAGCATTTT. This chain links TRBV28 with TRBJ1-5, with D perhaps matching TRBD1 (6 bases). CDR3 size: 14 residues. Trimming cost V 7 bases and J 4 bases, with 14 bases left between them. Germline values: CDR1 MDHEN, CDR2 SYDVKM. Full variable domain (remainder filled in from reference TRBV28 and TRBJ1-5): DVKVTQSSRYLVKRTGEKVFLECVQDMDHENMFWYRQDPGLGLRLIYFSYDVKMKEKGDIPEGYSVSREKKERFSLILESASTNQTSMYLCASIQDRNNQPQHFGDGTRLSIL.

A few counts support this clone. The V gene is TRBV4-3, the J gene TRBJ2-5, with TRBD1 matching 8 bases. From germline, CDR1 is LGHNA and CDR2 YSLEER. V shed 1 base, J shed 4 bases, and the junction held 8 bases outside the gene matches. CDR3 length: 16 amino acids. The CDR3 spells CASSQGARGRGETQYF. The CDR3 DNA follows: TGCGCCAGCAGCCAAGGTGCCAGGGGGCGAGGAGAGACCCAGTACTTC.

This clone was observed a handful of times. V usage is TRBV7-3 and J usage is TRBJ1-1; possibly TRBD1 for D (6 bases). V gave up 6 bases and J gave up 2 bases, with 16 bases separating them. The length of the CDR3 is 15 residues. Per the germline V gene, CDR1 is SGHTA and CDR2 is FQGTGA. The CDR3 bases are TGTGCCAGCAGTAACCAAAACAGGGAAAACACTGAAGCTTTCTTT. This encodes CASSNQNRENTEAFF.

This clone was seen more than once but under ten times. J is TRBJ1-1 and V is TRBV18; D is unresolved. The CDR3 has 13 amino acids. Germline values: CDR1 KGHSH, CDR2 LQKENI. Trimming shortened V by 1 base and J by 1 base, and 4 bases separated the two germline ends. DNA for the CDR3: TGTGCCAGCTCACCACAGCAGAACACTGAAGCTTTCTTT. Translated, it gives CASSPQQNTEAFF.

This clone was seen a few times. The rearrangement links TRBV28 to TRBJ2-5; TRBD1 agrees at 8 bases. The V and J ends lost 11 bases and 3 bases, in that order; junction bases with no gene match: 5. This CDR3 spans 12 amino acids. The germline V gene has CDR1 MDHEN and CDR2 SYDVKM. CDR3 in DNA: TGTGCCGGGGGACAGGCTAAAGAGACCCAGTACTTC. Translated, it gives CAGGQAKETQYF.

This clone appeared a few times. The DNA of the CDR3 is TGTGCCAGCAGTTTTCGACAGGGCACTGAAGCTTTCTTT. Amino acid sequence: CASSFRQGTEAFF. The rearrangement joins TRBV6-6 to TRBJ1-1; 7 bases are a match to TRBD1. The junction had 3 bases not matched to a gene; V was cut back by 4 bases and J by 4 bases. The germline V gene has CDR1 MNHNY and CDR2 SVGAGI (reference sequence). The CDR3 is made up of 13 amino acids.

V usage is TRBV5-1 and J usage is TRBJ2-5, with D unclear. This CDR3 comprises 16 residues. V dropped 3 bases and J dropped 4 bases, with 19 bases sitting between them. Germline V CDR1 and CDR2: SGHRS, YFSETQ. CDR3 nucleotide sequence: TGCGCCAGCAGCTCCCGCCCGAGGAGTGTGGGAGAGACCCAGTACTTC. It translates to CASSSRPRSVGETQYF.